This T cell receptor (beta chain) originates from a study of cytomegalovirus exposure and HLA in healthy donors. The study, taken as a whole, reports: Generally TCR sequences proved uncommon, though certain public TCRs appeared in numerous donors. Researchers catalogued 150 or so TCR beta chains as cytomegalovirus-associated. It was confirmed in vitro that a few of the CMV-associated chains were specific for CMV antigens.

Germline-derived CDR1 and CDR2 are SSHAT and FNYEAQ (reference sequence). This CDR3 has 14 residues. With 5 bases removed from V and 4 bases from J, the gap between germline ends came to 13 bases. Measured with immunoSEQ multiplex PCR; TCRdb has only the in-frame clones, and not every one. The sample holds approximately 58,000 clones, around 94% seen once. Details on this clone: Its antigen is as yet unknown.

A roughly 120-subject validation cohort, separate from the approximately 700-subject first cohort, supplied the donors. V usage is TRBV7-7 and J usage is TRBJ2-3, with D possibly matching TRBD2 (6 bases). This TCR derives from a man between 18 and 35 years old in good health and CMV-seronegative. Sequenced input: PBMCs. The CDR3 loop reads CASSPTSNADTQYF. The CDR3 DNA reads TGTGCCAGCAGCCCGACTAGTAACGCAGATACGCAGTATTTT.